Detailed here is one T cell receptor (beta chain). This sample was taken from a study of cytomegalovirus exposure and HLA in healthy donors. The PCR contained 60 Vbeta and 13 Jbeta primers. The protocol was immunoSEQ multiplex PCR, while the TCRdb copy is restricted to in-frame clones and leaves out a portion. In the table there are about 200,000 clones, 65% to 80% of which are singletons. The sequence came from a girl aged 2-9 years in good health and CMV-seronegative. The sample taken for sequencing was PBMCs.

In nucleotides, the CDR3 is TGCGCCAGCAGCCAAGATGTCGGGGACGAGCAGTACTTC. It is translated as CASSQDVGDEQYF. This rearrangement joins TRBV4-1 to TRBJ2-7, with a weak D call TRBD2 (5 bases). Trimming shortened V by 0 bases and J by 5 bases, and 8 bases separated the two germline ends. The CDR3 sequence is 13 residues long. The germline CDR1 and CDR2 sequences are MGHRA and YSYEKL.